The 8 T cell receptor beta chains below were found in one sample sequenced in a study of shared clonotypes between healthy human individuals. Produced via immunoSEQ multiplex PCR; TCRdb's table is partial and in-frame only. The sample shows a few million clones, over 85% of them seen only once. The sequenced material came from naive CD4+ T cells from PBMCs. Subset meaning: CD45RA+ positively selected. These receptors were obtained from a man aged 18 to 29 in good health. Some clones in this sample may be carry-over from other donors' samples.

V usage is TRBV28 and J usage is TRBJ2-1; maybe TRBD1 (7 bases). The CDR3 length is 13 residues. Trimming removed 8 bases at V and 12 bases at J, with 20 bases between. Germline CDR1 MDHEN, CDR2 SYDVKM. In DNA, the CDR3 is TGTGCCAGCGTAGGGGGCCGGGAGCGTCGGCAGTTCTTC. It codes for CASVGGRERRQFF.

The chain is built from TRBV5-1 and TRBJ2-1; D is possibly TRBD1 or TRBD2 (5 bases each). This CDR3 comprises 15 residues. Germline V lookup: CDR1 SGHRS, CDR2 YFSETQ. The germline V and J ends were trimmed by 0 bases and 7 bases, with 14 bases remaining between them. DNA of the CDR3: TGCGCCAGCAGCTTGGATCCGGGGACGCGGAATGAGCAGTTCTTC. It specifies CASSLDPGTRNEQFF.

This clone has only one observation. V gene TRBV18 combines with J gene TRBJ2-1; 9 bases match TRBD1. Germline V gene sequence: CDR1 KGHSH, CDR2 LQKENI. This CDR3 has 17 residues. Losses at the gene ends were 3 bases for V and 1 base for J; bases not matched to a gene: 7. Here the CDR3 DNA reads TGTGCCAGCTCACCTCTACGACAGGGGGTTTCCTACAATGAGCAGTTCTTC. Residues: CASSPLRQGVSYNEQFF.

This clone appeared once. V is TRBV5-4 and J is TRBJ2-7, with TRBD1 identical over 9 bases. Germline V gene data show CDR1 as SGHNT and CDR2 as YYREEE (reference sequence). J lost 0 bases, V lost 0 bases, and 10 bases had no gene match. There are 18 residues in the CDR3. As DNA, the CDR3 is TGTGCCAGCAGCTTGGGCCGGACAGGGGTAGCGTACTCCTACGAGCAGTACTTC. Its translation is CASSLGRTGVAYSYEQYF.

The V gene is TRBV29-1, the J gene TRBJ2-3; 10 bases align to TRBD2. CDR3 length equals 15 residues. Germline V CDR1 and CDR2: SQVTM, ANQGSEA. J was trimmed by 4 bases and V by 8 bases; bases with no gene match: 12. The CDR3 region is CSFIVLAGAPDTQYF. The CDR3 DNA reads as TGCAGCTTTATCGTTCTAGCGGGAGCTCCAGATACGCAGTATTTT.

This chain connects TRBV27 to TRBJ2-7, with 8 bases lining up with TRBD1. Unmatched junction bases numbered 12, after V lost 5 bases and J lost 0 bases. There are 17 residues in the CDR3. Germline V gene lookup returns CDR1 MNHEY and CDR2 SMNVEV (reference sequence). The CDR3: CASSRLPGQGSSYEQYF. Written as DNA, the CDR3 is TGTGCCAGCAGTCGCCTCCCCGGACAGGGCAGCTCCTACGAGCAGTACTTC.

The chain links TRBV6-1 to TRBJ1-2, with 7 positions matching TRBD1. The CDR3 runs 17 residues. Unmatched junction bases numbered 15, after V lost 3 bases and J lost 5 bases. CDR1 is MNHNS, CDR2 SASEGT, per germline. CDR3 sequence (DNA): TGTGCCAGCAGTGAGACATCCAGCAGACAGGGACGGTATGGCTACACCTTC. It encodes CASSETSSRQGRYGYTF.

On this clone itself: This sample also contains other DNA sequences that code for the same CDR3. The V gene is TRBV7-9, the J gene TRBJ1-2; D is unresolved. V was pared by 5 bases and J by 1 base, with 8 bases between. CDR1 and CDR2 (germline): SEHNR, FQNEAQ (reference sequence). This CDR3 contains 13 residues. This CDR3 reads CASSPPNNYGYTF. CDR3 bases: TGTGCCAGCAGCCCTCCTAATAACTATGGCTACACCTTC.